This entry lists 23 T cell receptor beta chains sequenced from one sample in a study of blood T cell repertoires in COVID-19. Measured with immunoSEQ multiplex PCR; TCRdb has only the in-frame clones, and not every one. The sample records about 400,000 clones, 87% being singletons. Specimen: PBMCs or T cells enriched from blood (not recorded which). The receptors shown here come from a woman between 18 and 29 years old with acute COVID-19.

V is TRBV5-4 and J is TRBJ2-5; 9 nucleotides line up with TRBD2. In germline, CDR1 is SGHNT, CDR2 YYREEE (reference sequence). V dropped 5 bases and J dropped 3; count of bases not matched to a gene: 8. The CDR3 is made up of 15 amino acids. This CDR3 reads CASRGVAGAKETQYF. CDR3 nucleotide sequence: TGTGCCAGCAGAGGAGTAGCGGGAGCGAAAGAGACCCAGTACTTC. Combining the CDR3 with reference TRBV5-4 and TRBJ2-5 gives the whole variable domain ETGVTQSPTHLIKTRGQQVTLRCSSQSGHNTVSWYQQALGQGPQFIFQYYREEENGRGNFPPRFSGLQFPNYSSELNVNALELDDSALYLCASRGVAGAKETQYFGPGTRLLVL.

The chain couples TRBV18 to TRBJ1-2, with 7 nucleotides matching TRBD1. CDR1 KGHSH and CDR2 LQKENI come from the germline V gene. The CDR3 extends over 13 amino acids. The trim removed 5 bases at V and 3 bases at J, leaving 3 bases unmatched. The DNA of the CDR3 is TGTGCCAGCTCAGCCGGGACAGACTATGGCTACACCTTC. It specifies CASSAGTDYGYTF. The whole variable domain, filled in from reference TRBV18 and TRBJ1-2, reads NAGVMQNPRHLVRRRGQEARLRCSPMKGHSHVYWYRQLPEEGLKFMVYLQKENIIDESGMPKERFSAEFPKEGPSILRIQQVVRGDSAAYFCASSAGTDYGYTFGSGTRLTVV.

The rearrangement uses TRBV28 and TRBJ1-4; possible D gene TRBD1, 5 bases. The CDR3 totals 17 residues. Germline CDR1 MDHEN, CDR2 SYDVKM. Trimming cost V 6 bases and J 4 bases, with 21 bases left between them. CDR3 DNA sequence: TGTGCCAGCAGACGCGACAGCCTTTATGTCTATAATGAAAAACTGTTTTTT. The encoded protein is CASRRDSLYVYNEKLFF.

This clone appeared a few times. V gene TRBV6-5 combines with J gene TRBJ1-1; D gene ambiguous. Germline lookup yields CDR1 MNHEY and CDR2 SVGAGI. V was clipped by 4 bases and J by 1 base, with 4 bases between them. There are 12 residues in the CDR3. CDR3 sequence reads: CASSFRNTEAFF. CDR3 sequence (DNA): TGTGCCAGCAGTTTCAGGAACACTGAAGCTTTCTTT.

The chain employs TRBV2 and TRBJ1-4, with D maybe TRBD1 (5 bases). The CDR3 totals 14 residues. Germline V CDR1 and CDR2: SNHLY, FYNNEI. Trimming stripped 7 bases from V and 8 bases from J, with 17 bases between. As DNA, the CDR3 is TGTGCCAGCAACCGGGACCCCGGGAGCGAAAAACTGTTTTTT. Translating it yields CASNRDPGSEKLFF.

The chain is built from TRBV27 and TRBJ2-7; D is possibly TRBD1 (6 bases). Germline-derived CDR1 and CDR2 are MNHEY and SMNVEV (reference sequence). The V and J ends lost 9 bases and 2 bases respectively, with 11 bases between them. The CDR3 runs to 12 residues. CDR3 region: CASYGGPYEQYF. In DNA form, the CDR3 reads TGTGCCAGTTATGGGGGCCCCTACGAGCAGTACTTC.

The chain joins TRBV28 to TRBJ1-6, with D possibly being TRBD1 (5 bases). CDR1 and CDR2 from the germline V gene are MDHEN and SYDVKM. The CDR3 spans 15 residues. The germline V and J ends were trimmed by 3 bases and 7 bases, with 13 bases remaining between them. CDR3 coding DNA: TGTGCCAGCAGTTTTCCCGGAGGGGCGAATTCACCCCTCCACTTT. Protein: CASSFPGGANSPLHF.

V usage is TRBV2 and J usage is TRBJ2-7, with TRBD1 matching 8 bases. The CDR3 has 14 residues. Germline V gene sequence: CDR1 SNHLY, CDR2 FYNNEI. After removal of 3 bases from V and 1 base from J, the junction contained 2 bases not matched to a gene. DNA of the CDR3: TGTGCCAGCAGTGACAGGGGGCGATCCTACGAGCAGTACTTC. Its protein product is CASSDRGRSYEQYF.

The chain uses TRBV3-1 (or the pseudogene TRBV3-2) and TRBJ2-1, with D perhaps matching TRBD2 (7 bases). The CDR3 covers 17 residues. V was trimmed by 1 base and J by 4 bases, leaving 17 bases between them. Looked up from germline, CDR1 is LGHDT and CDR2 is YNNKEL (reference sequence). The CDR3 region is CASSQGTGGAGYNEQFF. The CDR3 DNA reads as TGTGCCAGCAGCCAAGGAACGGGGGGCGCTGGTTACAATGAGCAGTTCTTC.

This clone has only a few counts. The V and J genes are TRBV10-2 and TRBJ2-5, with D perhaps TRBD1 (5 bases). This CDR3 comprises 16 residues. Trimming removed 2 bases at V and 7 bases at J, with 20 bases between. Germline V CDR1 and CDR2: WSHSY, SAAADI. Written as DNA, the CDR3 is TGCGCCAGCAGTGAGCCCTACCCCACAGGCGCCGGGACCCAGTACTTC. Protein: CASSEPYPTGAGTQYF.

The chain combines TRBV6-6 with TRBJ2-7; 7 nucleotides align to TRBD1. The junction had 6 bases not matched to a gene; V was cut back by 2 bases and J by 5 bases. The CDR3 totals 14 residues. Germline values: CDR1 MNHNY, CDR2 SVGAGI (reference sequence). CDR3 bases: TGTGCCAGCAGTTACGAAGGGGGCGAGGACGAGCAGTACTTC. Translated: CASSYEGGEDEQYF.

This clone was detected once. The CDR3 sequence: CASSYGAGARTDTQYF. In DNA form, the CDR3 reads TGTGCCAGCAGTTACGGAGCGGGGGCCCGCACAGATACGCAGTATTTT. The chain recombines TRBV6-5 with TRBJ2-3; 8 nucleotides agree with TRBD2. The CDR3 runs 16 residues. CDR1 and CDR2 (germline): MNHEY, SVGAGI. Trimming removed 2 bases from V and 1 base from J; junction bases left unmatched: 5.

The chain carries TRBV28 and TRBJ2-7, with a possible D match to TRBD2 (6 bases). Germline lookup yields CDR1 MDHEN and CDR2 SYDVKM. V lost 7 bases and J lost 3, with 43 bases in between. The length of the CDR3 is 23 residues. This chain's CDR3 is CASTPRGKLFVAFYVDRYYEQYF. For the CDR3, the DNA is TGTGCCAGCACTCCCCGGGGGAAGTTATTCGTGGCCTTCTATGTGGACCGCTACTACGAGCAGTACTTC.

The J gene is TRBJ1-6, the V gene TRBV2; 7 bases are a match to TRBD1. Germline V gives CDR1 SNHLY, CDR2 FYNNEI. The trim removed 6 bases at V and 7 bases at J, leaving 6 bases unmatched. This CDR3 is 14 amino acids long. The DNA of the CDR3 is TGTGCCAGCAGCATCAGGGGGGAAAATTCACCCCTCCACTTT. As protein: CASSIRGENSPLHF.

This chain connects TRBV18 to TRBJ1-1; 10 bases agree with TRBD1. The germline CDR1 and CDR2 sequences are KGHSH and LQKENI. The CDR3 is made up of 16 amino acids. V lost 4 bases, J lost 4 bases, and 9 bases stayed unmatched. CDR3 sequence (DNA): TGTGCCAGCTCACAACGGTCGGGACAGGGGACCACTGAAGCTTTCTTT. This sequence encodes CASSQRSGQGTTEAFF.

The rearrangement uses TRBV7-9 and TRBJ1-1, with D possibly TRBD1 on 5 matching bases. Germline V gene data show CDR1 as SEHNR and CDR2 as FQNEAQ (reference sequence). CDR3 length equals 13 residues. The V and J ends lost 5 bases and 10 bases respectively, with 17 bases between them. The CDR3 DNA sequence: TGTGCCAGCAGCCCAGGGAGGTCGAATGGAGCTTTCTTT. This sequence encodes CASSPGRSNGAFF. The full variable domain, completed using reference TRBV7-9 and TRBJ1-1, is DTGVSQNPRHKITKRGQNVTFRCDPISEHNRLYWYRQTLGQGPEFLTYFQNEAQLEKSRLLSDRFSAERPKGSFSTLEIQRTEQGDSAMYLCASSPGRSNGAFFGQGTRLTVV.

The chain couples TRBV27 to TRBJ2-7; 8 positions match TRBD1. The junction had 9 bases not matched to a gene; V was cut back by 5 bases and J by 3 bases. This CDR3 comprises 15 residues. The germline V gene has CDR1 MNHEY and CDR2 SMNVEV (reference sequence). This CDR3 is CASSEAGGRNYEQYF. CDR3 in DNA: TGTGCCAGCAGTGAAGCAGGGGGCCGAAACTACGAGCAGTACTTC.

The V and J genes are TRBV20-1 and TRBJ1-1; tentatively, D is TRBD1 (6 bases). The germline CDR1 and CDR2 sequences are DFQATT and SNEGSKA (reference sequence). The CDR3 runs to 14 residues. V lost 3 bases, J lost 6 bases, and 17 bases lay in between. CDR3 in amino acids: CSASTGGAGAEAFF. The CDR3, as DNA: TGCAGTGCTAGTACCGGGGGGGCGGGTGCTGAAGCTTTCTTT.

The V call is TRBV7-8, the J call TRBJ2-1, with D possibly TRBD2 on 7 matching bases. The V gene's germline CDR1 is SGHVS and CDR2 FQNEAQ. This CDR3 contains 17 residues. V gave up 5 bases and J gave up 0 bases, with 17 bases separating them. The CDR3 reads CASSPLGGALSYNEQFF. CDR3 bases: TGTGCCAGCAGCCCCCTAGGGGGGGCGCTCTCCTACAATGAGCAGTTCTTC.

The V and J genes are TRBV7-9 and TRBJ2-7; D unclear. CDR3 length equals 11 residues. Germline V gives CDR1 SEHNR, CDR2 FQNEAQ (reference sequence). The ends were cut back, 8 bases at V and 3 bases at J, with 8 bases in the middle. CDR3 DNA sequence: TGTGCCAGCCAGGATGACTACGAGCAGTACTTC. Protein sequence: CASQDDYEQYF. The whole variable domain, remainder taken from reference TRBV7-9 and TRBJ2-7, is DTGVSQNPRHKITKRGQNVTFRCDPISEHNRLYWYRQTLGQGPEFLTYFQNEAQLEKSRLLSDRFSAERPKGSFSTLEIQRTEQGDSAMYLCASQDDYEQYFGPGTRLTVT.

The chain couples TRBV27 to TRBJ1-6; 7 bases are shared with TRBD1. Looked up from germline, CDR1 is MNHEY and CDR2 is SMNVEV (reference sequence). This CDR3 spans 15 amino acids. V was clipped by 4 bases and J by 10 bases; unmatched bases: 10. DNA of the CDR3: TGTGCCAGCAGTTGGGCGTACAGGGGAGAATCACCCCTCCACTTT. Translating it yields CASSWAYRGESPLHF.

The V call is TRBV5-6, the J call TRBJ1-4, with 9 positions matching TRBD1. V gave up 3 bases and J gave up 8 bases; unmatched junction bases: 5. The CDR3 is 14 residues long. The germline V gene has CDR1 SGHDT and CDR2 YYEEEE. CDR3 in amino acids: CASSWGTGTEKLFF. The CDR3 nucleotides are TGTGCCAGCAGCTGGGGGACAGGGACCGAAAAACTGTTTTTT. Based on the CDR3 plus reference TRBV5-6 and TRBJ1-4, the full variable domain is DAGVTQSPTHLIKTRGQQVTLRCSPKSGHDTVSWYQQALGQGPQFIFQYYEEEERQRGNFPDRFSGHQFPNYSSELNVNALLLGDSALYLCASSWGTGTEKLFFGSGTQLSVL.

V is TRBV20-1 and J is TRBJ2-7; 8 bases are shared with TRBD2. The junction had 3 bases not matched to a gene; V was cut back by 5 bases and J by 6 bases. The germline CDR1 and CDR2 sequences are DFQATT and SNEGSKA (reference sequence). The CDR3 is 11 residues long. CDR3 amino acids: CSAALAAEQYF. The CDR3, as DNA: TGCAGTGCTGCACTAGCGGCCGAGCAGTACTTC.